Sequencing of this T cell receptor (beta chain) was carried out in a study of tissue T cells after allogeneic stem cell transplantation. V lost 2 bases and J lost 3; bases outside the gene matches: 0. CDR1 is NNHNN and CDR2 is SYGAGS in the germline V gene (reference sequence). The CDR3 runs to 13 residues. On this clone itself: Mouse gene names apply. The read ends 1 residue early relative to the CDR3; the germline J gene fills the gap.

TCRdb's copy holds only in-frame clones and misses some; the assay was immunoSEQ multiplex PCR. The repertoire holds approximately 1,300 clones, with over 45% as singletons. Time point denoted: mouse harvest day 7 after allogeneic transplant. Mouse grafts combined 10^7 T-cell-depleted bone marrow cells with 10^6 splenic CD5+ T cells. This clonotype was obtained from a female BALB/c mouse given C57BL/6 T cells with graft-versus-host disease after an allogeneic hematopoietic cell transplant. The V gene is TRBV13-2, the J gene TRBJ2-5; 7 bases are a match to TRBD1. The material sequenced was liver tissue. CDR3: CASGDRGQDTQYF. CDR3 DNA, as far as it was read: TGTGCCAGCGGTGACAGGGGGCAAGACACCCAGTAC.